What follows are 12 T cell receptor beta chains derived from one specimen sequenced in a study of identifying expanded T cells in peripheral blood. Method: immunoSEQ multiplex PCR; TCRdb's copy keeps in-frame clones and lacks some. The sample holds some 120,000 clones; approximately 84% are singletons and the top ten take about 3.1%. The sequenced material came from blood. These receptors were collected from a person aged 18 to 75 in good health.

The chain employs TRBV4-1 and TRBJ2-6; D gene uncertain. This CDR3 has 16 amino acids. Germline values: CDR1 MGHRA, CDR2 YSYEKL. Between the trimmed V and J ends, which lost 0 bases and 0 bases, there was a span of 6 bases. In DNA form, the CDR3 reads TGCGCCAGCAGCCAAGACAGAAACTCTGGGGCCAACGTCCTGACTTTC. It translates to CASSQDRNSGANVLTF.

The chain links TRBV15 to TRBJ1-4; a weak D match, TRBD1 (6 bases). Germline V gives CDR1 LNHNV, CDR2 YYDKDF (reference sequence). This CDR3 spans 15 amino acids. V lost 11 bases to trimming and J lost 3 bases, with 19 bases between them. Here the CDR3 DNA reads TGTGCCTCCGGTGGGGGCGCGGGGGCTAATGAAAAACTGTTTTTT. Residues: CASGGGAGANEKLFF.

The rearrangement joins TRBV7-2 to TRBJ2-1; D gene ambiguous. CDR1 is SGHTA, CDR2 FQGNSA, per germline. The CDR3 is made up of 15 amino acids. V was cut by 3 bases and J by 0 bases, with 9 bases left in between. DNA of the CDR3: TGTGCCAGCAGCTTCGCCCTAAGCTCCTACAATGAGCAGTTCTTC. The encoded protein is CASSFALSSYNEQFF. Using reference TRBV7-2 and TRBJ2-1 for the parts outside the CDR3, the full variable domain is GAGVSQSPSNKVTEKGKDVELRCDPISGHTALYWYRQSLGQGLEFLIYFQGNSAPDKSGLPSDRFSAERTGGSVSTLTIQRTQQEDSAVYLCASSFALSSYNEQFFGPGTRLTVL.

The chain links TRBV4-3 to TRBJ2-7, with 9 bases identical to TRBD1. The germline V gene has CDR1 LGHNA and CDR2 YSLEER. The CDR3 totals 15 residues. With 0 bases clipped from V and 2 bases from J, the junction kept 2 bases outside the gene matches. For the CDR3, the DNA is TGCGCCAGCAGCCAAGAAAACAGGGGGCCCTACGAGCAGTACTTC. It is translated as CASSQENRGPYEQYF.

The chain uses TRBV6-5 and TRBJ2-7, with D perhaps matching TRBD2 (5 bases). V lost 2 bases and J 6 bases, leaving 14 bases between the germline ends. This CDR3 is 14 amino acids long. The germline V gene encodes CDR1 MNHEY and CDR2 SVGAGI. The CDR3 DNA sequence: TGTGCCAGCAGTTACGGACTCCCGGCAGGCGAGCAGTACTTC. Translating gives CASSYGLPAGEQYF.

The gene calls are TRBV19 and TRBJ2-7; 9 positions agree with TRBD2. This CDR3 region has 15 residues. J lost 3 bases, V lost 3 bases, and 6 bases had no gene match. Germline V lookup: CDR1 LNHDA, CDR2 SQIVND (reference sequence). The chain's CDR3 is CASSMGLAGNYEQYF. CDR3 bases: TGTGCCAGTAGTATGGGGCTAGCGGGGAACTACGAGCAGTACTTC.

This chain links TRBV7-6 with TRBJ1-5, with D unresolved. Germline V lookup: CDR1 SGHVS, CDR2 FNYEAQ. Deletions cut 2 bases from V and 6 bases from J, with 11 bases between. The CDR3 length is 14 residues. For the CDR3, the DNA is TGTGCCAGCAGCTTAACAGATACAAGTCAGCCCCAGCATTTT. It specifies CASSLTDTSQPQHF.

This sequence joins TRBV4-3 and TRBJ2-1; 10 bases map to TRBD1. V was pared by 4 bases and J by 3 bases, with 3 bases of the junction left unmatched. In germline, CDR1 is LGHNA, CDR2 YSLEER. The CDR3 covers 15 residues. The DNA for the CDR3 is TGCGCCAGCAGCCCCCGGACAGGGGGCTACAATGAGCAGTTCTTC. Its translation: CASSPRTGGYNEQFF.

The chain has TRBV5-4 and TRBJ1-1, with a possible D match to TRBD1 (5 bases). The CDR3 length is 15 residues. Trimming cost V 4 bases and J 5 bases, with 18 bases left between them. The germline V gene encodes CDR1 SGHNT and CDR2 YYREEE (reference sequence). The CDR3 loop is CASSQEGSGGTEAFF. CDR3 DNA: TGTGCCAGCAGCCAAGAGGGATCCGGGGGGACTGAAGCTTTCTTT.

The rearrangement links TRBV5-5 to TRBJ2-2; TRBD2 is a possible D gene (6 bases). This CDR3 has 14 residues. Trimming removed 3 bases from V and 3 bases from J, with 9 bases in between. The germline V gene encodes CDR1 SGHKS and CDR2 YYEKEE (reference sequence). The CDR3 loop reads CASSSGDYTGELFF. The CDR3 DNA follows: TGTGCCAGCAGCTCGGGGGACTACACCGGGGAGCTGTTTTTT.

The rearrangement links TRBV27 to TRBJ1-1; 7 nucleotides line up with TRBD1. The germline V gene encodes CDR1 MNHEY and CDR2 SMNVEV (reference sequence). V shed 2 bases and J 10 bases; nucleotides not matched to a gene: 7. The CDR3 loop spans 13 amino acids. The CDR3 DNA reads as TGTGCCAGCAGTTTAGGAGGGGGCTTAGCAGCTTTCTTT. This gives the protein CASSLGGGLAAFF.

The rearrangement links TRBV11-3 to TRBJ1-2; the D gene is possibly TRBD1 (6 bases). The CDR3 consists of 14 residues. CDR1 and CDR2 (germline): SGHNT, YENEEA. Trimming shortened V by 5 bases and J by 4 bases, and 14 bases separated the two germline ends. The CDR3 loop reads CASSASTGTYGYTF. The CDR3 DNA is TGTGCCAGCAGCGCGTCTACAGGGACCTATGGCTACACCTTC. Looking up the rest from reference TRBV11-3 and TRBJ1-2 gives the full variable domain: EAGVVQSPRYKIIEKKQPVAFWCNPISGHNTLYWYLQNLGQGPELLIRYENEEAVDDSQLPKDRFSAERLKGVDSTLKIQPAELGDSAVYLCASSASTGTYGYTFGSGTRLTVV.